What follows is one T cell receptor (beta chain) and its context. Assay used: immunoSEQ multiplex PCR; TCRdb lists only in-frame clones, some missing. The data hold 350,000 to 500,000 clones, with approximately 90% observed a single time. This record comes from a study of blood T cell repertoires in COVID-19. Overall study context: Acute and convalescent COVID-19 samples came from the United States, Italy and Spain. In each case, the material was cDNA or gDNA derived from T cells, B-cell-depleted T cells, or PBMCs.

The CDR3 runs to 12 residues. Trimming pared 6 bases from V and 4 bases from J, leaving 9 bases between. Germline lookup yields CDR1 MNHEY and CDR2 SMNVEV (reference sequence). Enrolled during active infection, Seattle patients were then followed longitudinally. The material sequenced was peripheral blood. The clonotype was recovered from a man between 18 and 29 years old with COVID-19, enrolled during active disease. The rearrangement uses TRBV27 and TRBJ2-5; D possibly corresponds to TRBD1 (5 bases). CDR3 protein: CASSPTGETQYF. In DNA form, the CDR3 reads TGTGCCAGCAGCCCCACAGGAGAGACCCAGTACTTC.